This record looks at one T cell receptor beta chain sequence and its context. The clone's antigen remains unknown. Per-nucleotide qualities are absent, and no much larger clonotype sits a single base away. The source of the sample is a study of graft-versus-host responses after intestinal transplantation (dated by TCRdb to the early 2020s). Turning to the overall study: The transplants that recipients received were multivisceral, liver-intestinal, or isolated intestinal. All recipients received anti-thymocyte globulin induction followed by maintenance tacrolimus and steroids for about three years. After intestinal transplantation, graft-versus-host and host-versus-graft alloreactive T cell clones were followed in the graft, circulation and bone marrow using bulk TCR-beta CDR3 sequencing. To identify alloreactive clones, pre-transplant mixed lymphocyte reaction products were sequenced and then compared with unstimulated pre-transplant donor and recipient T cells. A cohort of under 30 intestinal transplant recipients, including one retransplant, was enrolled, and a few patients lacking pretransplant specimens were excluded. Donor T cell macrochimerism was defined as a peak of at least 4% donor T cells among recipient peripheral blood mononuclear cells. Instead of going to the commercial service, samples from a few later patients were sequenced in-house on an Illumina MiSeq and processed with MiXCR. What the research found in general, with its limitations: GvH clones turned up in recipient bone marrow, with some appearing earlier in ileal mucosa or blood, a pattern consistent with an intestinal mucosal origin. High GvH to HvG T cell clonal ratios were observed in the allografts of patients with donor T cell macrochimerism. Early after transplant, peak levels of circulating GvH clones were associated with declines in HvG clones. Conclusions were limited by the relatively low number and heterogeneity of intestinal transplant patients.

Taken from the germline V gene (reference sequence), the CDR1 and CDR2 loops are MNHNY and SVGAGI. Trimming takes 10 bases from V and 4 bases from J, and the germline ends sit 16 bases apart. The cysteine opens and the phenylalanine closes a CDR3 of 13 amino acids. Only the CDR3 region is kept as DNA, spanning 39 bases read in frame from base 1. The time point label for this specimen denotes: cells obtained before transplantation from donor or recipient. CD3+CD4+ and CD3+CD8+ populations were FACS-sorted from unstimulated pre-transplant donor and recipient cells taken from spleen or lymph nodes. The library came from the immunoSEQ multiplex PCR assay. For most patients, genomic DNA was isolated with the Qiagen DNeasy Blood and Tissue Kit and sent frozen to Adaptive Biotechnologies for TCR sequencing. Adaptive Biotechnologies carried out high-throughput TCR-beta CDR3 sequencing of genomic DNA for most patients. Turning to the authors' computational methods: TCR sequencing data were retrieved from Adaptive's ImmunoSEQ software for 18 patients, whereas a few other patients were processed with MiXCR and VDJtools. To correct CD4 versus CD8 sorting errors, sequences present in both subsets at a frequency ratio below 5:1 were removed. CDR3 nucleotide sequences shared by donor and recipient were removed because the origin of these sequences could not be assigned. To count as alloreactive, a clone needed at least 2-fold expansion over unstimulated cells and a minimum CFSE-low frequency of 0.002% (template counts) or 0.001% (read counts). Clones detected in sequenced pre-transplant spleen, lymph node, or MLR CFSE-low populations of the donor or recipient were defined as mappable. The cumulative frequency of alloreactive clones was calculated as a percentage of all sequences, weighted by copy number. TCRdb stores this immuneACCESS table with in-frame sequences only. Part of the clones is absent; in the studies checked, under half of the shortfall reflects unresolved V genes, and no reason is known for the rest. V and J calls and clone size are copied from that table; D and trimming were computed from the DNA. The sample includes about 110,000 clones, with roughly 93% observed a single time. Of the sample, approximately 1% is held by the ten largest clones.

The specimen comprised unstimulated CD8+ T cells sorted from spleen or lymph node cells, sampled before transplant. This clonotype originated in a human donor who was the organ donor for an intestinal transplant. The chain is encoded by TRBV6-6 joined to TRBJ1-1; matching of 6 bases hints at TRBD1 as the D gene. The DNA sequence follows: TGTGCCACCGAGGGGGTGCTGGGCACTGAAGCTTTCTTT. The translation is CATEGVLGTEAFF.